The 12 T cell receptor beta chains given below trace back to one sample, sequenced in a study of cytomegalovirus exposure and HLA in healthy donors. The PCR employed 60 Vbeta primers together with 13 Jbeta primers. Profiling relied on immunoSEQ multiplex PCR, and the TCRdb table lists in-frame clones only, not all of them. This table holds about 120,000 clones, roughly 70% found once. Material for sequencing was PBMCs. These receptors came from a woman between 35 and 50 years old in good health and CMV-seropositive.

The chain combines TRBV6-6 with TRBJ2-6; D uncertain. The V and J ends lost 6 bases and 2 bases respectively, with 5 bases between them. The CDR3 extends over 13 amino acids. Germline V lookup: CDR1 MNHNY, CDR2 SVGAGI (reference sequence). The CDR3 DNA reads as TGTGCCAGCAGGTGGCCTGGGGCCAACGTCCTGACTTTC. It codes for CASRWPGANVLTF.

This chain uses TRBV5-4 with TRBJ2-7; 12 bases are shared with TRBD2. The junction had 9 bases not matched to a gene; V was cut back by 2 bases and J by 6 bases. Germline CDR1 SGHNT, CDR2 YYREEE (reference sequence). This CDR3 is built from 16 residues. As DNA, the CDR3 is TGTGCCAGCAGCTTTACCTCCCTAGCGGGAGGGATCGAGCAGTACTTC. It yields the protein CASSFTSLAGGIEQYF.

The gene calls are TRBV7-7 and TRBJ2-5; 10 bases align to TRBD2. The V gene's germline CDR1 is SSHAT and CDR2 FNYEAQ (reference sequence). The CDR3 extends over 14 amino acids. The V gene end was trimmed by 3 bases and the J gene end by 4 bases; junction bases not matched to a gene: 2. CDR3 bases: TGTGCCAGCAGCTTCCTAGCGGGGGCAGAGACCCAGTACTTC. It translates to CASSFLAGAETQYF.

This clone was seen a single time. Germline and junction disagree at one end, which may indicate a read error. The chain's CDR3 is CASRLGFVFF. CDR3 coding DNA: TGTGCCAGCAGACTAGGCTTTGTTTTTTTT. The chain is built from TRBV28 and TRBJ2-3, with a possible D match to TRBD2 (5 bases). Germline CDR1 reads MDHEN; CDR2 reads SYDVKM. There are 10 residues in the CDR3.

The CDR3 here is CASSYNLLGPHTDTQYF. CDR3 in DNA: TGTGCCAGCAGCTACAACCTACTAGGTCCTCACACAGATACGCAGTATTTT. This rearrangement joins TRBV7-2 to TRBJ2-3; D may be TRBD2 (5 bases). Trimming shortened V by 4 bases and J by 2 bases, and 19 bases separated the two germline ends. The CDR3 runs to 17 residues. The germline V gene has CDR1 SGHTA and CDR2 FQGNSA.

V and J are TRBV29-1 and TRBJ2-5; D is perhaps TRBD1 (6 bases). Germline V gene data show CDR1 as SQVTM and CDR2 as ANQGSEA. Between the trimmed V and J ends, which lost 4 bases and 3 bases, there was a span of 9 bases. The CDR3 is 12 amino acids. The CDR3 DNA is TGCAGCGTTGTGGCAGGGGAAGAGACCCAGTACTTC. This gives the protein CSVVAGEETQYF.

The rearrangement uses TRBV10-3 and TRBJ1-2; 9 positions match TRBD1. CDR3 length equals 13 residues. The J segment lost 1 base and the V segment lost 10 bases, leaving 4 bases of the junction unmatched. Germline-derived CDR1 and CDR2 are ENHRY and SYGVKD. The CDR3 loop reads CANRQGDNYGYTF. In nucleotides, the CDR3 is TGTGCCAACCGACAGGGGGATAACTATGGCTACACCTTC.

V and J are TRBV11-1 and TRBJ2-3; TRBD1 agrees at 9 bases. The CDR3 is 14 residues long. V lost 4 bases and J lost 6; bases outside the gene matches: 5. Germline assignment: CDR1 SGHAT and CDR2 FQDESV (reference sequence). The CDR3: CASSSGTGSDTQYF. The CDR3 DNA sequence: TGTGCCAGCAGCTCCGGGACAGGGTCCGATACGCAGTATTTT.

The chain uses TRBV7-8 and TRBJ2-5, with 8 positions matching TRBD1. CDR1 is SGHVS and CDR2 is FQNEAQ in the germline V gene. This CDR3 has 15 residues. The trim removed 1 base at V and 5 bases at J, leaving 6 bases unmatched. This CDR3 is CASSLGTGRGETQYF. The DNA for the CDR3 is TGTGCCAGCAGCTTAGGGACAGGGCGGGGTGAGACCCAGTACTTC.

The V call is TRBV11-2, the J call TRBJ2-3; TRBD2 matches 12 bases. The CDR3 length is 17 residues. V dropped 3 bases and J dropped 6; count of bases not matched to a gene: 10. CDR1 is SGHAT and CDR2 is FQNNGV in the germline V gene. This CDR3 is CASSFPSSGRGWDTQYF. The CDR3 nucleotides are TGTGCCAGCAGCTTCCCATCTAGCGGGAGGGGCTGGGATACGCAGTATTTT.

The gene calls are TRBV12-5 and TRBJ1-2, with 10 bases identical to TRBD1. Trimming at V came to 1 base and at J to 8 bases, leaving 4 bases not matched to a gene. The V gene's germline CDR1 is LGHNT and CDR2 FRNRAP. The CDR3 sequence is 14 residues long. The CDR3 is CASGLGQGAPGYTF. The CDR3 region has the DNA TGTGCTAGTGGTTTGGGACAGGGGGCTCCAGGCTACACCTTC.

This clone has only a few counts. The V gene is TRBV30, the J gene TRBJ1-6; 7 nucleotides line up with TRBD1. The V and J ends lost 4 bases and 7 bases, in that order; junction bases with no gene match: 1. From germline, CDR1 is GTSNPN and CDR2 SVGIG (reference sequence). There are 12 residues in the CDR3. CDR3 sequence: CAWTGGNSPLHF. Written as DNA, the CDR3 is TGTGCCTGGACAGGGGGAAATTCACCCCTCCACTTT.